These 32 T cell receptor beta chains were all obtained from the same sample, sequenced in a study of low-dose radiotherapy and immunotherapy resistance in tumors (dated by TCRdb to 2022 to 2024). Interpreted using the paper, the time point label stands for: before trial treatment. Sequencer: Illumina HiSeq 2500. First-strand cDNA was synthesized with Superscript III and a set of TRAV- and TRBV-specific primers, covering both TCRalpha and TCRbeta chains. TCRs were amplified with Phusion for roughly 20 PCR cycles, with a constant-region primer paired with the adapter attached to the V primers. TCRdb redid the processing of the public reads, applying fastp at Q25 and MiXCR, and retained in-frame beta chains. All rows with the same CDR3 protein become a single entry with the most common DNA and genes. The sample records 57,000 or so distinct CDR3 sequences, approximately 25% of which are singletons. The ten top clones hold approximately 5.7% of the sample.

Material: PBMCs, obtained before treatment. The source is a male donor with prostate cancer.

In this sample, this clonotype turned up many times. The V gene is TRBV4-1, the J gene TRBJ1-4; D remains ambiguous. Germline loops: CDR1 MGHRA, CDR2 YSYEKL. The V and J ends lost 2 bases and 7 bases respectively, with 11 bases between them. The CDR3 sequence is 14 residues long. The CDR3 is CASSQMYGPEKLFF. Written as DNA, the CDR3 is TGCGCCAGCAGCCAAATGTATGGTCCTGAAAAACTGTTTTTT.

This clonotype came up many times. The CDR3: CASSLQGGTEAFF. DNA of the CDR3: TGTGCCAGCAGCCTCCAGGGGGGCACTGAAGCTTTCTTT. The J gene is TRBJ1-1, the V gene TRBV14, with 7 bases lining up with TRBD1. The CDR3 is made up of 13 amino acids. Germline CDR1 reads SGHDN; CDR2 reads FVKESK. Losses at the gene ends were 4 bases for V and 4 bases for J; bases not matched to a gene: 3.

This clonotype was counted ten times or more. J is TRBJ2-2 and V is TRBV7-2, with D tentatively TRBD1 (6 bases). The V end was cut by 1 base, the J end by 1 base, with 7 bases between. CDR3 length: 15 amino acids. From germline, CDR1 is SGHTA and CDR2 FQGNSA. This CDR3 reads CASSLGGQNTGELFF. Here the CDR3 DNA reads TGTGCCAGCAGCTTAGGGGGACAGAACACCGGGGAGCTGTTTTTT.

This clonotype was seen many times. CDR3 amino acids: CASSEGSHGELFF. The CDR3 region has the DNA TGCGCCAGCAGTGAGGGCTCGCACGGGGAGCTGTTTTTT. The chain combines TRBV10-1 with TRBJ2-2; D ambiguous. V lost 2 bases, J lost 7 bases, and 8 bases lay in between. Germline CDR1 reads WNHNN; CDR2 reads SYGVQD (reference sequence). There are 13 residues in the CDR3.

This clonotype was counted many times. V is TRBV19 and J is TRBJ2-7; D is possibly TRBD2 (5 bases). The germline V gene encodes CDR1 LNHDA and CDR2 SQIVND (reference sequence). This CDR3 spans 14 amino acids. V gave up 2 bases and J gave up 3 bases, with 11 bases separating them. CDR3 region: CASSILAGNYEQYF. CDR3 in DNA: TGTGCCAGTAGTATACTGGCGGGCAACTACGAGCAGTACTTC.

This clonotype was observed many times. The genes are TRBV5-1 and TRBJ2-7; tentative D call: TRBD2 (6 bases). CDR1 and CDR2 (germline): SGHRS, YFSETQ. V lost 2 bases and J 2 bases, leaving 11 bases between the germline ends. This CDR3 comprises 14 residues. The DNA of the CDR3 is TGCGCCAGCAGCTTATCACGGACTACCTACGAGCAGTACTTC. Residues: CASSLSRTTYEQYF.

This clonotype was seen a few times. The genes are TRBV5-1 and TRBJ2-2, with D unresolved. The V end was cut by 0 bases, the J end by 6 bases, with 9 bases between. CDR3 length: 14 amino acids. Per the germline V gene, CDR1 is SGHRS and CDR2 is YFSETQ. CDR3 residues: CASSLGGKPGELFF. The CDR3 bases are TGCGCCAGCAGCTTGGGCGGCAAACCCGGGGAGCTGTTTTTT.

To note about this clonotype: A read error likely explains this, since a far larger clone differs by one base. The V gene is TRBV3-1, the J gene TRBJ2-5, with 7 bases matching TRBD1. This CDR3 is built from 12 residues. Losses at the gene ends were 4 bases for V and 11 bases for J; bases not matched to a gene: 7. Germline CDR1 is LGHDT and CDR2 is YNNKEL (reference sequence). The CDR3 protein is CASSLTGNEQYF. In nucleotides, the CDR3 is TGTGCCAGCAGCCTGACAGGGAATGAGCAGTACTTC.

This clonotype was recorded at least ten times. This sequence joins TRBV6-2 or TRBV6-3 and TRBJ1-1, with D perhaps TRBD1 (5 bases). The CDR3 totals 14 residues. Germline CDR1 reads MNHEY; CDR2 reads SVGEGT. V lost 6 bases to trimming and J lost 3 bases, with 14 bases between them. For the CDR3, the DNA is TGTGCCAGCAGAGCCAGGTTGGGGGACACTGAAGCTTTCTTT. As protein: CASRARLGDTEAFF.

Note on this clonotype: This likely stems from a read error, as it lies one base from a far larger clone. The chain carries TRBV5-1 and TRBJ2-7, with 13 nucleotides matching TRBD2. The germline V gene encodes CDR1 SGHRS and CDR2 YFSETQ. The CDR3 extends over 14 amino acids. V was clipped by 4 bases and J by 7 bases; unmatched bases: 5. The DNA for the CDR3 is TGCGCCAGCAGCGGACTAGCGGGAGTCAATGAGCAGTACTTC. Its translation is CASSGLAGVNEQYF. Drawing the rest from reference TRBV5-1 and TRBJ2-7, the complete variable domain is KAGVTQTPRYLIKTRGQQVTLSCSPISGHRSVSWYQQTPGQGLQFLFEYFSETQRNKGNFPGRFSGRQFSNSRSEMNVSTLELGDSALYLCASSGLAGVNEQYFGPGTRLTVT.

This clonotype was counted only a few times. A far larger clone differs by one base, so this is likely a read error. The gene calls are TRBV6-1 and TRBJ2-1; 14 bases map to TRBD2. Looked up from germline, CDR1 is MNHNS and CDR2 is SASEGT. The J segment lost 10 bases and the V segment lost 6 bases, leaving 8 bases of the junction unmatched. The CDR3 is made up of 15 amino acids. The CDR3 nucleotides read TGTGCCAGCAGCCGGACTAGCGGGGGGTTCTACGAGCAGTTCTTC. Translation: CASSRTSGGFYEQFF.

The genes are TRBV6-2 or TRBV6-3 and TRBJ2-7; D gene uncertain. CDR1 and CDR2 from the germline V gene are MNHEY and SVGEGT. This CDR3 comprises 12 residues. V was cut by 6 bases and J by 3 bases, with 9 bases left in between. DNA of the CDR3: TGTGCCAGCAGGGAGACGTACTACGAGCAGTACTTC. Its protein product is CASRETYYEQYF.

This chain joins TRBV7-2 and TRBJ2-5; TRBD1 is a possible D gene (6 bases). V was pared by 5 bases and J by 5 bases, with 12 bases between. CDR3 length equals 13 residues. Germline CDR1 SGHTA, CDR2 FQGNSA. The CDR3: CASSRQVRETQYF. As DNA, the CDR3 is TGTGCCAGCAGCCGACAGGTGCGGGAGACCCAGTACTTC.

Of note for this clonotype: This sequence may be a read error, since a much larger clone differs from it by one base. The chain joins TRBV27 to TRBJ2-1; D ambiguous. This CDR3 is built from 12 residues. Germline values: CDR1 MNHEY, CDR2 SMNVEV (reference sequence). V was cut by 5 bases and J by 13 bases, with 15 bases left in between. The chain's CDR3 is CASSPDQETQFF. CDR3 sequence (DNA): TGTGCCAGCAGTCCGGATCAAGAGACCCAGTTCTTC.

This clonotype has only a few counts. The chain combines TRBV2 with TRBJ1-5; D gene ambiguous. Trimming took off 2 bases at V and 9 bases at J, with 17 bases between the two ends. Germline V gene sequence: CDR1 SNHLY, CDR2 FYNNEI. The CDR3 has 15 residues. CDR3 DNA: TGTGCCAGCAGTGAATTCGACCGGGAGGGTGCGCCCCAGCATTTT. Translated, it gives CASSEFDREGAPQHF.

This clonotype was counted at least ten times. The J gene is TRBJ2-5, the V gene TRBV5-6; TRBD2 matches 7 bases. This CDR3 is built from 15 residues. CDR1 is SGHDT, CDR2 YYEEEE, per germline. Unmatched junction bases numbered 10, after V lost 3 bases and J lost 5 bases. CDR3 in amino acids: CASSCRTMGGETQYF. The DNA of the CDR3 is TGTGCCAGCAGCTGTCGTACCATGGGGGGGGAGACCCAGTACTTC.

This clonotype has only a few counts. The chain links TRBV24-1 to TRBJ2-1; D unresolved. The CDR3 spans 15 residues. Germline-derived CDR1 and CDR2 are KGHDR and SFDVKD. Trimming stripped 2 bases from V and 5 bases from J, with 12 bases between. CDR3 DNA sequence: TGTGCCACCAGTGATTCATCAGGACCTGACAATGAGCAGTTCTTC. Translated: CATSDSSGPDNEQFF.

V and J are TRBV20-1 and TRBJ1-1; D gene ambiguous. The V end was cut by 0 bases, the J end by 1 base, with 6 bases between. CDR1 is DFQATT, CDR2 SNEGSKA, per germline (reference sequence). This CDR3 is built from 13 residues. The CDR3 loop is CSAREHRNTEAFF. The CDR3 DNA follows: TGCAGTGCTAGAGAACACAGGAACACTGAAGCTTTCTTT.

The CDR3 reads CASSPGNSNQPQHF. The CDR3 DNA sequence: TGTGCCAGCTCACCAGGGAATAGCAATCAGCCCCAGCATTTT. The chain employs TRBV18 and TRBJ1-5; no firm D call. Germline V gene lookup returns CDR1 KGHSH and CDR2 LQKENI. The CDR3 has 14 residues. V dropped 2 bases and J dropped 0 bases, with 5 bases sitting between them.

The rearrangement links TRBV6-1 to TRBJ1-2, with no clear D. V gave up 5 bases and J gave up 8 bases, with 9 bases separating them. The CDR3 loop spans 11 amino acids. CDR1 is MNHNS and CDR2 is SASEGT in the germline V gene. CDR3 in amino acids: CASSKVGGYTF. CDR3 bases: TGTGCCAGCAGTAAGGTCGGGGGCTACACCTTC.

This clonotype was counted ten times or more. This sequence joins TRBV3-1 and TRBJ2-7; D remains ambiguous. CDR1 and CDR2 (germline): LGHDT, YNNKEL (reference sequence). Trimming cost V 1 base and J 2 bases, with 12 bases left between them. The CDR3 has 15 residues. CDR3 nucleotide sequence: TGTGCCAGCAGCCAAGGAAAGAATTACCCCTACGAGCAGTACTTC. Its translation: CASSQGKNYPYEQYF.

Remarks on this clonotype: One base separates it from a far larger clone, so it is likely a read error. The chain employs TRBV2 and TRBJ2-5; 8 bases agree with TRBD2. V was pared by 6 bases and J by 11 bases, with 20 bases of the junction left unmatched. Germline lookup yields CDR1 SNHLY and CDR2 FYNNEI. This CDR3 spans 16 amino acids. CDR3 amino acids: CASSSVGGGSYNEQYF. The DNA of the CDR3 is TGTGCCAGCAGCTCCGTCGGGGGGGGCTCCTACAATGAGCAGTACTTC. Drawing the rest from reference TRBV2 and TRBJ2-5, the complete variable domain is EPEVTQTPSHQVTQMGQEVILRCVPISNHLYFYWYRQILGQKVEFLVSFYNNEISEKSEIFDDQFSVERPDGSNFTLKIRSTKLEDSAMYFCASSSVGGGSYNEQYFGPGTRLLVL.

This clonotype has more than one count but fewer than ten. Possible read error: a much larger clone is one base away. The V gene is TRBV7-9, the J gene TRBJ2-6; 8 bases fit TRBD2. The CDR3 consists of 21 residues. Trimming removed 5 bases from V and 0 bases from J; junction bases left unmatched: 18. Looked up from germline, CDR1 is SEHNR and CDR2 is FQNEAQ (reference sequence). Here the CDR3 DNA reads TGTGCCAGCAGCCCGCGAATAGGGGGACTAGAGGTAACCTCTGGGGCCAACGTCCTGACTTTC. Protein product: CASSPRIGGLEVTSGANVLTF.

The chain links TRBV13 to TRBJ2-1, with D possibly called TRBD1 or TRBD2 (5 bases each). Per the germline V gene, CDR1 is PRHDT and CDR2 is FYEKMQ (reference sequence). The CDR3 contains 15 residues. V was trimmed by 5 bases and J by 6 bases, leaving 17 bases between them. The CDR3 sequence is CASSTGTIIGNEQFF. DNA for the CDR3: TGTGCCAGCAGCACCGGGACCATCATCGGCAATGAGCAGTTCTTC.

There are many counts of this clonotype. The V and J genes are TRBV5-5 and TRBJ2-7, with D perhaps TRBD1 (6 bases). The V end lost 4 bases, the J end lost 4 bases, and 15 bases lay between the germline ends. There are 14 residues in the CDR3. Per germline, CDR1 SGHKS and CDR2 YYEKEE (reference sequence). The CDR3 DNA sequence: TGTGCCAGCAGCACGGACGGCCAGGGGTACGAGCAGTACTTC. Protein: CASSTDGQGYEQYF.

The table lists this clonotype with many counts. The chain combines TRBV18 with TRBJ2-7; a possible D gene is TRBD1 (6 bases). The CDR3 length is 12 residues. Between the trimmed V and J ends, which lost 4 bases and 10 bases, there was a span of 14 bases. Germline lookup yields CDR1 KGHSH and CDR2 LQKENI. The CDR3 loop reads CASSQEHRVQYF. CDR3 in DNA: TGTGCCAGCTCACAAGAACACAGGGTACAGTACTTC.

This clonotype was seen repeatedly, ten times or more. The J gene is TRBJ2-2, the V gene TRBV2; D is possibly TRBD2 (5 bases). The germline V and J ends were trimmed by 3 bases and 7 bases, with 9 bases remaining between them. The CDR3 has 13 amino acids. Germline V gene sequence: CDR1 SNHLY, CDR2 FYNNEI. CDR3 bases: TGTGCCAGCAGTGAGGCCGGGGACGGGGAGCTGTTTTTT. This encodes CASSEAGDGELFF.

The CDR3 is CAWSKQGHNYGYTF. The CDR3 nucleotides read TGTGCCTGGAGTAAACAGGGACATAACTATGGCTACACCTTC. The chain carries TRBV30 and TRBJ1-2; D perhaps matches TRBD1 (6 bases). V gave up 2 bases and J gave up 1 base, with 11 bases separating them. Germline CDR1 is GTSNPN and CDR2 is SVGIG (reference sequence). CDR3 length: 14 amino acids.

This clonotype was seen ten or more times. The V call is TRBV6-6, the J call TRBJ1-6, with D uncertain. CDR3 length equals 14 residues. Germline-derived CDR1 and CDR2 are MNHNY and SVGAGI (reference sequence). Trimming shortened V by 5 bases and J by 3 bases, and 8 bases separated the two germline ends. Here the CDR3 reads CASSPPIYNSPLHF. The CDR3 DNA is TGTGCCAGCAGTCCGCCGATCTATAATTCACCCCTCCACTTT.

This clonotype was seen at least ten times. The rearrangement links TRBV4-1 to TRBJ2-1; 8 nucleotides match TRBD1. CDR3 size: 20 residues. The ends lost 4 bases at V and 0 bases at J; junction bases unmatched: 17. The germline gives CDR1 MGHRA, CDR2 YSYEKL. The CDR3 DNA sequence: TGCGCCAGCAGCCCATCAAACCAACTGGGGACAGGTGGCTCCTACAATGAGCAGTTCTTC. This encodes CASSPSNQLGTGGSYNEQFF.

This clonotype has a count of ten or more. J is TRBJ1-3 and V is TRBV28, with a possible D match to TRBD1 (6 bases). There are 13 residues in the CDR3. Trimming removed 8 bases from V and 2 bases from J, with 10 bases in between. Germline V gene sequence: CDR1 MDHEN, CDR2 SYDVKM. DNA for the CDR3: TGTGCCAGCCTAGGGGGAGCTGGAAACACCATATATTTT. Translation: CASLGGAGNTIYF.

This clonotype was seen many times. V usage is TRBV3-1 and J usage is TRBJ2-1; 8 bases match TRBD2. The trim removed 6 bases at V and 5 bases at J, leaving 0 bases unmatched. In germline, CDR1 is LGHDT, CDR2 YNNKEL (reference sequence). This CDR3 contains 12 residues. DNA for the CDR3: TGTGCCAGCAGGCGGGGGGACAATGAGCAGTTCTTC. The encoded protein is CASRRGDNEQFF.